This TCR beta chain was found in a study of shared clonotypes between healthy human individuals. Germline CDR1 reads WSHSY; CDR2 reads SAAADI. J gave up 0 bases and V 2 bases, and 3 bases lay outside the gene matches. There are 15 residues in the CDR3. The assay ran at deep level. Method: immunoSEQ multiplex PCR; TCRdb's copy keeps in-frame clones and lacks some. Seen here are 1.6 million or so clones, approximately 98.5% observed once, and the top ten hold 0.36%. Remarks on this clone: Its antigen is not known.

Findings and limits, study-wide: As a rule, naive subsets had a larger estimated richness than memory subsets.

The sequence derives from a man aged 30 to 45 in good health. The sample comprised naive CD4+ T cells sorted from blood. As for subset: CD45RA+ positively selected. V and J are TRBV10-2 and TRBJ2-7, with TRBD1 matching over 8 bases. The CDR3 reads CASSERTGSSYEQYF. DNA for the CDR3: TGCGCCAGCAGTGAGAGGACAGGGAGCTCCTACGAGCAGTACTTC.